The clone carrying this T cell receptor beta chain was detected only a few times. This sample stems from a study of T cells after yellow fever vaccination. About the study: Sorting by CD3, CD45RA, CCR7 and CD95 gave EM, EMRA, CM and Tscm subsets. Study results and caveats: Subsequent booster samples again held most clones from primary vaccination (96% CD4, 85% to 90% CD8).

TCRdb ran MiXCR on the 5' RACE reads and lists one entry per CDR3 protein. The profile shows 30,000 to 35,000 distinct CDR3 sequences, around 6.7% of them singletons. Trimming removed 1 base at V and 7 bases at J, with 14 bases between. This CDR3 is 14 amino acids long. Germline lookup yields CDR1 SGHVS and CDR2 FNYEAQ. This TCR was sampled from a man aged 18 to 29 who received the YFV17D yellow fever vaccine. Sequencing was performed on PBMCs, either bulk or a sorted T-cell subset (CD4+, CD8+, memory, or dextramer-sorted; not recorded which), taken on the day of the first yellow fever vaccination. The chain employs TRBV7-6 and TRBJ2-7; no clear D gene. The CDR3 is CASSLGADLLEQYF. DNA of the CDR3: TGTGCCAGCAGCTTAGGGGCAGACCTCCTGGAGCAGTACTTC.